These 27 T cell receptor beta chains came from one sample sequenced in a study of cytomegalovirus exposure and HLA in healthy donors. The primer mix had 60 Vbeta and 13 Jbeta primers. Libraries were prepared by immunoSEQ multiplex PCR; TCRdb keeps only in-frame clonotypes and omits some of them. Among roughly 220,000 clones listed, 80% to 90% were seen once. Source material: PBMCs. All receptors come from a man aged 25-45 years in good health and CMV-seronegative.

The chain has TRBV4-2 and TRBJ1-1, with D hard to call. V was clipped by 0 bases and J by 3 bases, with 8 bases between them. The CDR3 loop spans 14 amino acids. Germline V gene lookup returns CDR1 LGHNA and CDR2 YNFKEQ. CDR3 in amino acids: CASSQEERDTEAFF. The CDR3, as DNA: TGTGCCAGCAGCCAAGAGGAGCGGGACACTGAAGCTTTCTTT.

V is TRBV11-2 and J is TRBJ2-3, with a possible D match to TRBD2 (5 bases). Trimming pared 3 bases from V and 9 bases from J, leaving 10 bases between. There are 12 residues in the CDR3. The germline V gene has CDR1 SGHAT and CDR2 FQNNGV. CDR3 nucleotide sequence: TGTGCCAGCAGCTTCCGCCCGGGAACGCAGTATTTT. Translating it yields CASSFRPGTQYF.

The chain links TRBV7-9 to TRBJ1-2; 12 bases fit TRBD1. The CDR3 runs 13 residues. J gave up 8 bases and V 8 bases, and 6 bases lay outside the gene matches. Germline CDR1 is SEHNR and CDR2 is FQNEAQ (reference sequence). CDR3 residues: CASSGQGAWGYTF. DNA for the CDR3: TGTGCCAGCTCGGGACAGGGGGCCTGGGGCTACACCTTC. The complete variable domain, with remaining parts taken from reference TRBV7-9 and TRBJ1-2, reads DTGVSQNPRHKITKRGQNVTFRCDPISEHNRLYWYRQTLGQGPEFLTYFQNEAQLEKSRLLSDRFSAERPKGSFSTLEIQRTEQGDSAMYLCASSGQGAWGYTFGSGTRLTVV.

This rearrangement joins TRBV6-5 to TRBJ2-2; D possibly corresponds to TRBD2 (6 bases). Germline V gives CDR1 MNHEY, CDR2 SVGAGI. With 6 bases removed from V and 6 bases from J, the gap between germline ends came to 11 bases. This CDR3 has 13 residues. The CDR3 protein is CASRRLESGELFF. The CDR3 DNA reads TGTGCCAGCAGACGACTAGAGTCCGGGGAGCTGTTTTTT.

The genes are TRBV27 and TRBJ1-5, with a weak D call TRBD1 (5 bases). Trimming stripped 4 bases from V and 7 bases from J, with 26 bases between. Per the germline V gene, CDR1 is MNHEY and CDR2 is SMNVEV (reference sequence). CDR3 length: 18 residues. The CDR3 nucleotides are TGTGCCAGCAGTTCAATCCGACGAGGAGGGGACTTGGGACAGCCCCAGCATTTT. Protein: CASSSIRRGGDLGQPQHF.

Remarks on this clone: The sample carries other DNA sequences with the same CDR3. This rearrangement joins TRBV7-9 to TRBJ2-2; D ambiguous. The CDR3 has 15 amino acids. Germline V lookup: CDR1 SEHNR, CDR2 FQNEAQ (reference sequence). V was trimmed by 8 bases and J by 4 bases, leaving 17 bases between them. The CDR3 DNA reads TGTGCCAGCTGTCCAACTTCTATGTCCACCGGGGAGCTGTTTTTT. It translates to CASCPTSMSTGELFF.

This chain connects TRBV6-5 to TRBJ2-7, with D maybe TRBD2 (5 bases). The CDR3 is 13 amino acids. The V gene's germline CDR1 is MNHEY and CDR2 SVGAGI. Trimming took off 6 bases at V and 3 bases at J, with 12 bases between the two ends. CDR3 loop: CASSIPGIYEQYF. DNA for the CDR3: TGTGCCAGCAGCATTCCGGGAATCTACGAGCAGTACTTC.

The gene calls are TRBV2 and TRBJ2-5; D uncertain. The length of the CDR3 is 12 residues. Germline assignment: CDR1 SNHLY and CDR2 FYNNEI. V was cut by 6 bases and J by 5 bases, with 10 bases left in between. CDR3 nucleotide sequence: TGTGCCAGCAGCGGATTACAGGAGACCCAGTACTTC. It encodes CASSGLQETQYF.

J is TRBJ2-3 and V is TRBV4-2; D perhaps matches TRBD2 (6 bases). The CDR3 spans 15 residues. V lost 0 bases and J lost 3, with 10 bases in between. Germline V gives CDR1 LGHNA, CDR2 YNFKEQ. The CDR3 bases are TGTGCCAGCAGCCAAGATGACGGGGGAACAGATACGCAGTATTTT. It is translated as CASSQDDGGTDTQYF.

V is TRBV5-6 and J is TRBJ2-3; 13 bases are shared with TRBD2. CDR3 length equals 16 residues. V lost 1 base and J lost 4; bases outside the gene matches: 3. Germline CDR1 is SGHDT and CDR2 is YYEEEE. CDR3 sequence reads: CASSLTSGGAADTQYF. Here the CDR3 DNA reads TGTGCCAGCAGCTTGACTAGCGGGGGGGCAGCAGATACGCAGTATTTT.

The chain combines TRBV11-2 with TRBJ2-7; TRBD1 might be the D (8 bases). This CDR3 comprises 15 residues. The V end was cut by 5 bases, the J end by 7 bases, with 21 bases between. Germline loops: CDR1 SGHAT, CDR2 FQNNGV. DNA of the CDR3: TGTGCCAGCAGCCAGGGGGGGCAGGGGGCGGAGGAGCAGTACTTC. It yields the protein CASSQGGQGAEEQYF.

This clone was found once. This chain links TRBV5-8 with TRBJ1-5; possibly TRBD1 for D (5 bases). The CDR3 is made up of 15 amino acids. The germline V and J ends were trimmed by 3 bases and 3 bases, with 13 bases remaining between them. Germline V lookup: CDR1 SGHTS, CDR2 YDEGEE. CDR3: CASSWGVGSNQPQHF. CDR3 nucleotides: TGTGCCAGCAGCTGGGGGGTGGGATCCAATCAGCCCCAGCATTTT.

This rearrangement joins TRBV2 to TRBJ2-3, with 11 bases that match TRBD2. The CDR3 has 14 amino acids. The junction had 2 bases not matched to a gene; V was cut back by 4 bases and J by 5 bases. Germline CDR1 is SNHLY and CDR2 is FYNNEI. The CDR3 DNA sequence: TGTGCCAGCAGTGTCGGACTAGCGGGAGATACGCAGTATTTT. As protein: CASSVGLAGDTQYF.

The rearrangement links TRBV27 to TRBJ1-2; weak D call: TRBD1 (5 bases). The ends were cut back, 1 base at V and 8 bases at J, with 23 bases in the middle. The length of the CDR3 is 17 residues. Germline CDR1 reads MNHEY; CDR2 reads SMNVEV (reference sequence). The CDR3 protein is CASSLLGRGRSGGGYTF. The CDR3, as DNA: TGTGCCAGCAGTTTATTGGGTCGCGGCAGGTCCGGGGGAGGCTACACCTTC.

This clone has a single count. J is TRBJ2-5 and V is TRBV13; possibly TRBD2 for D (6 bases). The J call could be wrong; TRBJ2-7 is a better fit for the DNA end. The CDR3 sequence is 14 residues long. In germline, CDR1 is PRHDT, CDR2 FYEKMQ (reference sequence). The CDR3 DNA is TGTGCCAGCAGCAGCAGGGACTCCTACTACGAGCAGTACTTC. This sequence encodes CASSSRDSYYEQYF.

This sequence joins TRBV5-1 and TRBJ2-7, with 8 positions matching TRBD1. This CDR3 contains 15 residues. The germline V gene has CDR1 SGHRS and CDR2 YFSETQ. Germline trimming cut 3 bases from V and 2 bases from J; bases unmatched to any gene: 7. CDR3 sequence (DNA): TGCGCCAGCAGCTCCCAGGGGGCCATGGCCTACGAGCAGTACTTC. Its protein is CASSSQGAMAYEQYF.

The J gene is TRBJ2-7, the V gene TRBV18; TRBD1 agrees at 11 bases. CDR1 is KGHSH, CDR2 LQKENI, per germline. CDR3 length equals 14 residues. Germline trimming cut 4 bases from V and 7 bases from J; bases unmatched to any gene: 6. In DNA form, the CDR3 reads TGTGCCAGCTCACTGACCGGGACAGGGGGAGAGCAGTACTTC. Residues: CASSLTGTGGEQYF.

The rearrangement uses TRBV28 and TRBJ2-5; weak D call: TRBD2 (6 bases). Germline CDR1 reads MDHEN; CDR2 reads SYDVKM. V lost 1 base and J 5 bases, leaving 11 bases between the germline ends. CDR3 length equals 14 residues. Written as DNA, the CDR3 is TGTGCCAGCAGTTTATATGGGGGGTCGGAGACCCAGTACTTC. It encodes CASSLYGGSETQYF.

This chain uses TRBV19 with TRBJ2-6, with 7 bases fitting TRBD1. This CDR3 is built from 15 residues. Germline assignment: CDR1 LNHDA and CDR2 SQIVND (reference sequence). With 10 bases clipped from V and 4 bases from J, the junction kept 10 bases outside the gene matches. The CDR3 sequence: CATSPGTAGANVLTF. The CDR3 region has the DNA TGTGCCACCTCTCCCGGGACAGCCGGGGCCAACGTCCTGACTTTC.

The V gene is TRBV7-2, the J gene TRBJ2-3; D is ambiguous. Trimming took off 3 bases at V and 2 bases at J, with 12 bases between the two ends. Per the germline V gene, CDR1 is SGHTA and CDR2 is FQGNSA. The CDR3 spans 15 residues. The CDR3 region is CASSLAGSATDTQYF. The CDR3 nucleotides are TGTGCCAGCAGCTTGGCTGGCTCTGCCACAGATACGCAGTATTTT.

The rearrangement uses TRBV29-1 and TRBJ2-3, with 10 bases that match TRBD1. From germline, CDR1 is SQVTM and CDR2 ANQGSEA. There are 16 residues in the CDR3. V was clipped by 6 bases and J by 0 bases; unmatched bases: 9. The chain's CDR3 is CSVDQTGGLSTDTQYF. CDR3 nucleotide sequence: TGCAGCGTCGACCAGACAGGGGGCTTGAGCACAGATACGCAGTATTTT.

CDR3 DNA: TGCGCCAGCAGCGCTCTTTTCCGCTGGCTAGCGAGAGGGGGCACAGATACGCAGTATTTT. It specifies CASSALFRWLARGGTDTQYF. The J gene is TRBJ2-3, the V gene TRBV4-1; D is perhaps TRBD2 (6 bases). Germline CDR1 and CDR2: MGHRA and YSYEKL. V gave up 5 bases and J gave up 1 base, with 28 bases separating them. This CDR3 contains 20 residues.

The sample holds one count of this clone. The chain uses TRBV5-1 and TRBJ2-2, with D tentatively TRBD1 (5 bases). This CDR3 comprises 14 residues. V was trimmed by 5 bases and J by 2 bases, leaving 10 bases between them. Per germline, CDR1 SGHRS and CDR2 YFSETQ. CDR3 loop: CASRFDSNTGELFF. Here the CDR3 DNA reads TGCGCCAGCAGATTCGACAGTAACACCGGGGAGCTGTTTTTT.

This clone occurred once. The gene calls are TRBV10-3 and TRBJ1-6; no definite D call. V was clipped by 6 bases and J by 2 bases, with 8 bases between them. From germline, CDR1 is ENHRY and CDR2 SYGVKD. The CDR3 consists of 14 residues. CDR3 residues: CAISPGAYNSPLHF. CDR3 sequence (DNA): TGTGCCATCAGCCCGGGAGCCTATAATTCACCCCTCCACTTT.

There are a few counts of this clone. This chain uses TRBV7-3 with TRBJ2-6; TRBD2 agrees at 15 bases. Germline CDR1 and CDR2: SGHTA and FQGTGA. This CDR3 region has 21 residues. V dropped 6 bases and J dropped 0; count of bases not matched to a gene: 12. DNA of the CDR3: TGTGCCAGCAGTCCGGGACTAGCGGGGGGCTACGAGTACTCTGGGGCCAACGTCCTGACTTTC. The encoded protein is CASSPGLAGGYEYSGANVLTF.

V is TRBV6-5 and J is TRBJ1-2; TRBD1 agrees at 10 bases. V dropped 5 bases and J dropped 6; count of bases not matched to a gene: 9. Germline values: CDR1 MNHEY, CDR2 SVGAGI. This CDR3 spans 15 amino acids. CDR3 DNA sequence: TGTGCCAGCAGTCTGGGACAGGGGAGGATTAATGGCTACACCTTC. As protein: CASSLGQGRINGYTF.

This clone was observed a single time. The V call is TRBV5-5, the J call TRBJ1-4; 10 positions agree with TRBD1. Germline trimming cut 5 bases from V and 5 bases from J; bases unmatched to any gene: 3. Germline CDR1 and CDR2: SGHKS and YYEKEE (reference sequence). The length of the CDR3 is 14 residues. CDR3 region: CASRPGQGNEKLFF. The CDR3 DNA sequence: TGTGCCAGCAGGCCGGGACAGGGGAATGAAAAACTGTTTTTT. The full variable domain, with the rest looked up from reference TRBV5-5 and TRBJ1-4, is DAGVTQSPTHLIKTRGQQVTLRCSPISGHKSVSWYQQVLGQGPQFIFQYYEKEERGRGNFPDRFSARQFPNYSSELNVNALLLGDSALYLCASRPGQGNEKLFFGSGTQLSVL.